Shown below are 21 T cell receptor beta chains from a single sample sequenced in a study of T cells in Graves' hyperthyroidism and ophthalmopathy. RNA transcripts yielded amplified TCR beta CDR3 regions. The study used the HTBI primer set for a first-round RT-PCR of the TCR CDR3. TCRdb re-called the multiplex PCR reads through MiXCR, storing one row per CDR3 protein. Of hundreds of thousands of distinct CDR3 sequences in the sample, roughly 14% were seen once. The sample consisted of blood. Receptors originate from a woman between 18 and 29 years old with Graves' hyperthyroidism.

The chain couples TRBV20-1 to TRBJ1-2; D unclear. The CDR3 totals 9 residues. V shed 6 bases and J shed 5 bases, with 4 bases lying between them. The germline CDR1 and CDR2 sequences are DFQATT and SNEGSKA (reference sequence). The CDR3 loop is CSAGYGYTF. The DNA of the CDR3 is TGCAGTGCGGGTTATGGCTACACCTTC.

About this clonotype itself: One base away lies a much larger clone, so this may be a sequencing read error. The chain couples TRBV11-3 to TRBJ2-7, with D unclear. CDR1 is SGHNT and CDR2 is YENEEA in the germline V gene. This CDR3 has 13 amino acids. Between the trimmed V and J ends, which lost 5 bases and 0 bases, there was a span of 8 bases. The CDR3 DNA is TGTGCCAGCAGCCGGAACGACTCCTACGAGCAGTACTTC. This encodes CASSRNDSYEQYF.

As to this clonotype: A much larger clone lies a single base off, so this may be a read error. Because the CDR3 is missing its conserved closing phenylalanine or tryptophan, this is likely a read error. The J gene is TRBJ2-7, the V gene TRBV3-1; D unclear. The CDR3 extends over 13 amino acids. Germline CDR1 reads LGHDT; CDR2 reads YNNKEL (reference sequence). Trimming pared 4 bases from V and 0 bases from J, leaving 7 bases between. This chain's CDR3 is CASSPYHSYEQYL. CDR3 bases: TGTGCCAGCAGCCCATACCACTCCTACGAGCAGTACCTC.

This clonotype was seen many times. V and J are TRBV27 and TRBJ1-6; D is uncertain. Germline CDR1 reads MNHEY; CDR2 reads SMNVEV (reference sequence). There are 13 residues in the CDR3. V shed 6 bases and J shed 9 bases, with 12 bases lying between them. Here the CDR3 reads CASSSLGGSPLHF. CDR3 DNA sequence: TGTGCCAGCAGCTCCCTCGGAGGTTCACCCCTCCACTTT.

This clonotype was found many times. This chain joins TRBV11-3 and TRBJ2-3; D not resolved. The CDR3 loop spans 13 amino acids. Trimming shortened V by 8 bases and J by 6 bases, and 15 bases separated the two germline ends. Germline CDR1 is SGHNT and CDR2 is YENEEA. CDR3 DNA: TGTGCCAGCGCCCTATCCGCGGTGGATACGCAGTATTTT. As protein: CASALSAVDTQYF. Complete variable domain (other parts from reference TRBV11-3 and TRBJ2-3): EAGVVQSPRYKIIEKKQPVAFWCNPISGHNTLYWYLQNLGQGPELLIRYENEEAVDDSQLPKDRFSAERLKGVDSTLKIQPAELGDSAVYLCASALSAVDTQYFGPGTRLTVL.

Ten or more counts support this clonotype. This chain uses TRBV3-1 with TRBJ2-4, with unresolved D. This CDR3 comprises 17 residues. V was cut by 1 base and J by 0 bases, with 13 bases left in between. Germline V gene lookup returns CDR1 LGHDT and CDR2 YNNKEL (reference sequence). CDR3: CASSQGPQALAKNIQYF. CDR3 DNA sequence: TGTGCCAGCAGCCAAGGACCCCAGGCCCTAGCCAAAAACATTCAGTACTTC.

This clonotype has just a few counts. This CDR3 reads CASSFLAEGDTQYF. For the CDR3, the DNA is TGCGCCAGCAGCTTCCTAGCGGAGGGGGATACGCAGTATTTT. The V gene is TRBV5-1, the J gene TRBJ2-3, with TRBD2 identical over 7 bases. The CDR3 has 14 residues. Germline V gives CDR1 SGHRS, CDR2 YFSETQ. Trimming removed 2 bases from V and 6 bases from J; junction bases left unmatched: 6.

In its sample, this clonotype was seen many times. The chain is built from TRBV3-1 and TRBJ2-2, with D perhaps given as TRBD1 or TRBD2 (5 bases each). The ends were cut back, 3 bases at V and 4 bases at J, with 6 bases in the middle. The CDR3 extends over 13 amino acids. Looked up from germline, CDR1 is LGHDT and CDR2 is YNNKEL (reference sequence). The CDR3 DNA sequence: TGTGCCAGCAGCCATGGGACCACCGGGGAGCTGTTTTTT. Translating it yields CASSHGTTGELFF.

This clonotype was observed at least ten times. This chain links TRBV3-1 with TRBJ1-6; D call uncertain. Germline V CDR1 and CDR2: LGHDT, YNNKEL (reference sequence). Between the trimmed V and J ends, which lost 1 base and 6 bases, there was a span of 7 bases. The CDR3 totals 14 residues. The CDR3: CASSQVGTNSPLHF. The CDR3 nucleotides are TGTGCCAGCAGCCAAGTGGGCACTAATTCACCCCTCCACTTT.

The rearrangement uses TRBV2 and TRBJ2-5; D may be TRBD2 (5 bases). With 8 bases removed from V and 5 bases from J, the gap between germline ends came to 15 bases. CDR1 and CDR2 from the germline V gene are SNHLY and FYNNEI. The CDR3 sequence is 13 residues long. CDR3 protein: CASGAEEVETQYF. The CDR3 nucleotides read TGTGCCAGCGGAGCAGAGGAGGTGGAGACCCAGTACTTC.

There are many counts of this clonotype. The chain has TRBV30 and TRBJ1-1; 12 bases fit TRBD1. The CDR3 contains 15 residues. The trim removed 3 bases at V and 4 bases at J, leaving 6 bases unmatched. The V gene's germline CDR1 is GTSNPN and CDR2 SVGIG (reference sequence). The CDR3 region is CAWSGDRGLGTEAFF. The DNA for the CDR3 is TGTGCCTGGAGCGGGGACAGGGGGCTCGGCACTGAAGCTTTCTTT. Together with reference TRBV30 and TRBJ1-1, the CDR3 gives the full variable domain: SQTIHQWPATLVQPVGSPLSLECTVEGTSNPNLYWYRQAAGRGLQLLFYSVGIGQISSEVPQNLSASRPQDRQFILSSKKLLLSDSGFYLCAWSGDRGLGTEAFFGQGTRLTVV.

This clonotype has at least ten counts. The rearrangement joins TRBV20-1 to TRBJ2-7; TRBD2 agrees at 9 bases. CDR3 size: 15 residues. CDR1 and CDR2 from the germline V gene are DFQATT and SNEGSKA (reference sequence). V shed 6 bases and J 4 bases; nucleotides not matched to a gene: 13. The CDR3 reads CSASQGAGGPYEQYF. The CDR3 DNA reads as TGCAGTGCCAGTCAAGGGGCGGGAGGGCCTTACGAGCAGTACTTC.

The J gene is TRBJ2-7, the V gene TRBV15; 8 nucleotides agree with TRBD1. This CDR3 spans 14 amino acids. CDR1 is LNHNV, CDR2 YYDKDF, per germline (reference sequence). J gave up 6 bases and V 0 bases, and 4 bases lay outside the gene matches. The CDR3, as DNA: TGTGCCACCAGCAGAGAGACAGGGGTAGGCGAGCAGTACTTC. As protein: CATSRETGVGEQYF.

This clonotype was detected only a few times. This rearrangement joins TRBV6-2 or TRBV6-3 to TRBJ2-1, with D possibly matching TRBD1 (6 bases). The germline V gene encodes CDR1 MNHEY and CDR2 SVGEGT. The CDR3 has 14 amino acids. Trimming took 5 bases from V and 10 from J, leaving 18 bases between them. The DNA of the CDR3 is TGTGCCAGCAGTAGAGCAGGGGCTATAGGGGAGCAGTTCTTC. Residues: CASSRAGAIGEQFF.

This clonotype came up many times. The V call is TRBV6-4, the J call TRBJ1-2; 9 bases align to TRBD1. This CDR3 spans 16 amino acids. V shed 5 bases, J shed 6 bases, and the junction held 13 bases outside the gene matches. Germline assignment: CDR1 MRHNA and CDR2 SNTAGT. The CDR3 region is CASSPGPRDRGDGYTF. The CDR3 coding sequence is TGTGCCAGCAGTCCCGGACCTCGAGACAGGGGGGATGGCTACACCTTC.

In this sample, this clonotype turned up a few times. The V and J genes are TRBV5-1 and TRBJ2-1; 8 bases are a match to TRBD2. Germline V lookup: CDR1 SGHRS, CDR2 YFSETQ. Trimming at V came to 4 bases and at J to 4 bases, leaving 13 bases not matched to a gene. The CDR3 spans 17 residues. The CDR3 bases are TGCGCCAGCAGCCGGTCTCTTCAGCGGGAGAGTTACAATGAGCAGTTCTTC. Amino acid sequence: CASSRSLQRESYNEQFF.

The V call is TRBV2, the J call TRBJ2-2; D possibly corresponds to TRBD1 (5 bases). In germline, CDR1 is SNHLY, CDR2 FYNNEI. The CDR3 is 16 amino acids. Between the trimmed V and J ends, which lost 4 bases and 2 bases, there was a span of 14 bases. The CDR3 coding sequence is TGTGCCAGCAGTGGAAGGGGCGGATCCAACACCGGGGAGCTGTTTTTT. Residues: CASSGRGGSNTGELFF.

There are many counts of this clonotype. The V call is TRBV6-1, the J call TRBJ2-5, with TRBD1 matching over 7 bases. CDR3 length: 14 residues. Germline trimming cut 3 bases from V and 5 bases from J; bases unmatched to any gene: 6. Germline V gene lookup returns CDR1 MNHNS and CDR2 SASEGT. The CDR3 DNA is TGTGCCAGCAGTGAGAGACAGGGTAGGGAGACCCAGTACTTC. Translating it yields CASSERQGRETQYF.

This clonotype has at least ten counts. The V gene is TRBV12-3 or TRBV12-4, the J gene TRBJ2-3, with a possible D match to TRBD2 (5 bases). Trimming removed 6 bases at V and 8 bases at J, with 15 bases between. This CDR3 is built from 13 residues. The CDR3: CASSSDPAGTQYF. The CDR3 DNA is TGTGCCAGCAGCTCTGACCCGGCGGGTACGCAGTATTTT.

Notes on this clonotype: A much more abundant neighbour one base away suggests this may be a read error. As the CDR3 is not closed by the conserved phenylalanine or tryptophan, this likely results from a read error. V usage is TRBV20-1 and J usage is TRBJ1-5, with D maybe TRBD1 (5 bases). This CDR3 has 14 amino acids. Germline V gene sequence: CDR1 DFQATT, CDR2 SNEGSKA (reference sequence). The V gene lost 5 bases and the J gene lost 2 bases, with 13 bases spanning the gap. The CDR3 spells CSASGGGRNQPQHL. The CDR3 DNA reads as TGCAGTGCTTCGGGGGGGGGACGCAATCAGCCCCAGCATCTT.

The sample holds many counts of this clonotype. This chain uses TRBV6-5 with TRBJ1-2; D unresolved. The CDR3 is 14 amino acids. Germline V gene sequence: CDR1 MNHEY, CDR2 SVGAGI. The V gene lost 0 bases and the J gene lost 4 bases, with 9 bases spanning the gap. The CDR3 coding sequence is TGTGCCAGCAGTTACTCAGCACGGTCCTATGGCTACACCTTC. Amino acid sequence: CASSYSARSYGYTF.